These 25 T cell receptor beta chains were sequenced from one sample in a study of shared clonotypes between healthy human individuals. Method: immunoSEQ multiplex PCR; TCRdb's copy keeps in-frame clones and lacks some. The sample yields roughly 2.2 million clones, more than 85% seen once. Sequenced sample: naive CD4+ T cells from PBMCs. Subset meaning: CD45RA+ positively selected. The receptors were sampled from a man aged 18-30 years in good health. Some clones in this sample may be carry-over from other donors' samples.

This clone showed up just a few times. The chain employs TRBV18 and TRBJ1-1; tentative D call: TRBD1 (6 bases). Trimming took off 2 bases at V and 4 bases at J, with 11 bases between the two ends. Germline CDR1 is KGHSH and CDR2 is LQKENI. The CDR3 covers 14 residues. CDR3 amino acids: CASSPTSDSTEAFF. The CDR3 bases are TGTGCCAGCTCACCAACGTCGGACAGCACTGAAGCTTTCTTT.

This clone was recorded once. This chain links TRBV19 with TRBJ1-2; TRBD1 aligns across 9 bases. The CDR3 consists of 15 residues. Losses at the gene ends were 5 bases for V and 4 bases for J; bases not matched to a gene: 8. Germline V CDR1 and CDR2: LNHDA, SQIVND (reference sequence). The DNA of the CDR3 is TGTGCCAGTAGTGTACAGGGGGCGCAGGGCTATGGCTACACCTTC. This sequence encodes CASSVQGAQGYGYTF.

The rearrangement links TRBV5-4 to TRBJ2-1, with D unclear. The CDR3 sequence is 16 residues long. The germline CDR1 and CDR2 sequences are SGHNT and YYREEE (reference sequence). Trimming removed 7 bases at V and 7 bases at J, with 24 bases between. DNA of the CDR3: TGTGCCAGCTCTCTTGCGCCGGTAGGTGGGATAAATGAGCAGTTCTTC. It is translated as CASSLAPVGGINEQFF.

The CDR3 DNA sequence: TGTGCCAGCAGTTCCCCGTCCTCGACGGGACTGGGCTACACCTTC. Translating gives CASSSPSSTGLGYTF. The rearrangement uses TRBV28 and TRBJ1-2, with D possibly matching TRBD1 (5 bases). Germline assignment: CDR1 MDHEN and CDR2 SYDVKM. The CDR3 runs to 15 residues. The germline V and J ends were trimmed by 4 bases and 8 bases, with 20 bases remaining between them.

The rearrangement links TRBV9 to TRBJ1-1, with D uncertain. Trimming removed 0 bases at V and 2 bases at J, with 11 bases between. Germline V gene sequence: CDR1 SGDLS, CDR2 YYNGEE. The CDR3 covers 15 residues. The CDR3 DNA reads as TGTGCCAGCAGCGTAGCTGAGACACTAAACACTGAAGCTTTCTTT. Amino acid sequence: CASSVAETLNTEAFF. Drawing the rest from reference TRBV9 and TRBJ1-1, the complete variable domain is DSGVTQTPKHLITATGQRVTLRCSPRSGDLSVYWYQQSLDQGLQFLIQYYNGEERAKGNILERFSAQQFPDLHSELNLSSLELGDSALYFCASSVAETLNTEAFFGQGTRLTVV.

This clone was seen just once. V is TRBV9 and J is TRBJ2-2; tentatively, D is TRBD2 (7 bases). The CDR3 covers 18 residues. Germline V gives CDR1 SGDLS, CDR2 YYNGEE. V shed 4 bases and J shed 1 base, with 20 bases lying between them. CDR3 in amino acids: CASSLRGGRERNTGELFF. DNA of the CDR3: TGTGCCAGCAGCCTCAGGGGCGGGCGGGAGAGGAACACCGGGGAGCTGTTTTTT.

The CDR3 nucleotides read TGCGCCAGCAGTGACGGGACAAGTGGCAATCAGCCCCAGCATTTT. Protein sequence: CASSDGTSGNQPQHF. The V gene is TRBV10-1, the J gene TRBJ1-5, with a tentative D call TRBD1 (6 bases). The V end lost 3 bases, the J end lost 2 bases, and 11 bases lay between the germline ends. There are 15 residues in the CDR3. Germline lookup yields CDR1 WNHNN and CDR2 SYGVQD (reference sequence).

This chain uses TRBV28 with TRBJ2-7; D ambiguous. Per germline, CDR1 MDHEN and CDR2 SYDVKM. CDR3 length: 14 residues. Trimming removed 6 bases at V and 2 bases at J, with 14 bases between. The CDR3 protein is CASREDTPPYEQYF. As DNA, the CDR3 is TGTGCCAGCAGAGAAGACACTCCCCCCTACGAGCAGTACTTC.

This chain connects TRBV7-2 to TRBJ1-5; D unresolved. This CDR3 spans 12 amino acids. V shed 3 bases and J shed 5 bases, with 5 bases lying between them. Germline V gene sequence: CDR1 SGHTA, CDR2 FQGNSA. The CDR3 sequence: CASSLQYQPQHF. DNA for the CDR3: TGTGCCAGCAGCTTGCAGTATCAGCCCCAGCATTTT.

V usage is TRBV2 and J usage is TRBJ2-7; the D is unclear. The germline gives CDR1 SNHLY, CDR2 FYNNEI. CDR3 size: 11 residues. V gave up 4 bases and J gave up 7 bases, with 8 bases separating them. This CDR3 is CASSAFLEQYF. The CDR3 DNA follows: TGTGCCAGCAGTGCTTTCCTAGAGCAGTACTTC.

The rearrangement joins TRBV6-1 to TRBJ2-7; 7 bases agree with TRBD2. Germline assignment: CDR1 MNHNS and CDR2 SASEGT. With V trimmed by 6 bases and J by 4 bases, 9 bases remained unmatched. The CDR3 runs to 14 residues. The CDR3 DNA follows: TGTGCCAGCAGCCCATATGGGGGGGGATACGAGCAGTACTTC. Protein sequence: CASSPYGGGYEQYF.

The chain recombines TRBV28 with TRBJ2-3; maybe TRBD1 (5 bases). The V gene lost 3 bases and the J gene lost 3 bases, with 10 bases spanning the gap. The CDR3 sequence is 14 residues long. Germline lookup yields CDR1 MDHEN and CDR2 SYDVKM. The CDR3 is CASSFDRPTDTQYF. CDR3 DNA sequence: TGTGCCAGCAGTTTTGACAGACCGACAGATACGCAGTATTTT.

Worth noting for this clone: A junction end diverges from the germline sequence, so it may reflect a read error. This sequence joins TRBV9 and TRBJ2-6; weak D call: TRBD1 (7 bases). Germline lookup yields CDR1 SGDLS and CDR2 YYNGEE. The CDR3 is 17 amino acids. Here the CDR3 reads CASSVRTGLSGTNVLTF. The CDR3 coding sequence is TGTGCCAGCAGCGTTCGGACAGGACTATCTGGGACCAACGTCCTGACTTTC.

The chain joins TRBV6-1 to TRBJ2-7, with unresolved D. Trimming pared 2 bases from V and 0 bases from J, leaving 5 bases between. The CDR3 spans 13 residues. In germline, CDR1 is MNHNS, CDR2 SASEGT. The CDR3 reads CASSELDSYEQYF. DNA of the CDR3: TGTGCCAGCAGTGAACTGGACTCCTACGAGCAGTACTTC.

Of note for this clone: Other DNA sequences from this sample encode an identical CDR3 as well. The chain employs TRBV7-2 and TRBJ2-2; D may be TRBD1 (6 bases). CDR1 and CDR2 (germline): SGHTA, FQGNSA. The CDR3 extends over 13 amino acids. Trimming cost V 5 bases and J 5 bases, with 9 bases left between them. The CDR3 sequence is CASSPTGTGELFF. The CDR3 DNA is TGTGCCAGCAGCCCAACAGGGACCGGGGAGCTGTTTTTT.

Of note for this clone: Other DNA sequences in this sample translate to the same CDR3. V gene TRBV11-2 combines with J gene TRBJ1-1; D gene ambiguous. CDR3 length equals 13 residues. Germline V lookup: CDR1 SGHAT, CDR2 FQNNGV. Trimming pared 5 bases from V and 0 bases from J, leaving 7 bases between. In DNA, the CDR3 is TGTGCCAGCAGCCTCGGGTTGAACACTGAAGCTTTCTTT. Protein sequence: CASSLGLNTEAFF. Full variable domain (rest looked up from reference TRBV11-2 and TRBJ1-1): EAGVAQSPRYKIIEKRQSVAFWCNPISGHATLYWYQQILGQGPKLLIQFQNNGVVDDSQLPKDRFSAERLKGVDSTLKIQPAKLEDSAVYLCASSLGLNTEAFFGQGTRLTVV.

The gene calls are TRBV7-8 and TRBJ2-5, with D tentatively TRBD2 (6 bases). CDR1 SGHVS and CDR2 FQNEAQ come from the germline V gene. The CDR3 has 14 residues. V lost 7 bases to trimming and J lost 2 bases, with 14 bases between them. In DNA, the CDR3 is TGTGCCAGCACCCAACGGGGGAGACAAGAGACCCAGTACTTC. Translated, it gives CASTQRGRQETQYF. Full variable domain (missing parts from reference TRBV7-8 and TRBJ2-5): GAGVSQSPRYKVAKRGQDVALRCDPISGHVSLFWYQQALGQGPEFLTYFQNEAQLDKSGLPSDRFFAERPEGSVSTLKIQRTQQEDSAVYLCASTQRGRQETQYFGPGTRLLVL.

V usage is TRBV7-9 and J usage is TRBJ1-5, with 8 bases fitting TRBD1. V dropped 5 bases and J dropped 3; count of bases not matched to a gene: 3. Per germline, CDR1 SEHNR and CDR2 FQNEAQ (reference sequence). The CDR3 has 14 amino acids. The CDR3 DNA is TGTGCCAGCAGCCGGACAGGGAACAATCAGCCCCAGCATTTT. Residues: CASSRTGNNQPQHF.

The chain couples TRBV30 to TRBJ1-1; no clear D gene. Trimming shortened V by 0 bases and J by 5 bases, and 10 bases separated the two germline ends. This CDR3 is 13 amino acids long. Germline V CDR1 and CDR2: GTSNPN, SVGIG (reference sequence). CDR3 sequence: CAWSVGSLTEAFF. In DNA, the CDR3 is TGTGCCTGGAGTGTGGGGTCTTTGACTGAAGCTTTCTTT.

This clone appeared a single time. The rearrangement links TRBV11-2 to TRBJ2-7; 8 bases are a match to TRBD2. This CDR3 comprises 14 residues. Germline values: CDR1 SGHAT, CDR2 FQNNGV. J was trimmed by 2 bases and V by 6 bases; bases with no gene match: 6. CDR3 nucleotides: TGTGCCAGCAGAGAAGGACTAGCTCCCTACGAGCAGTACTTC. Amino acid sequence: CASREGLAPYEQYF.

The chain is built from TRBV18 and TRBJ2-7, with D possibly being TRBD1 or TRBD2 (5 bases each). V was pared by 2 bases and J by 2 bases, with 16 bases between. This CDR3 has 16 residues. Germline-derived CDR1 and CDR2 are KGHSH and LQKENI. The CDR3 DNA reads as TGTGCCAGCTCACCAAGGTCGGTGGGGGTCCCCTACGAGCAGTACTTC. Its protein product is CASSPRSVGVPYEQYF.

As concerns this clone: Other DNA sequences in the same sample also yield this CDR3. This sequence joins TRBV2 and TRBJ2-1, with TRBD2 matching over 9 bases. V lost 3 bases to trimming and J lost 1 base; unmatched junction nucleotides: 1. The CDR3 has 15 residues. The V gene's germline CDR1 is SNHLY and CDR2 FYNNEI. In DNA, the CDR3 is TGTGCCAGCAGTGAGAGCGGGGGGTCCTACAATGAGCAGTTCTTC. This sequence encodes CASSESGGSYNEQFF. Combining the CDR3 with reference TRBV2 and TRBJ2-1 gives the whole variable domain EPEVTQTPSHQVTQMGQEVILRCVPISNHLYFYWYRQILGQKVEFLVSFYNNEISEKSEIFDDQFSVERPDGSNFTLKIRSTKLEDSAMYFCASSESGGSYNEQFFGPGTRLTVL.

V usage is TRBV25-1 and J usage is TRBJ2-2; no firm D call. Germline V gene sequence: CDR1 MGHDK, CDR2 SYGVNS. V lost 1 base, J lost 0 bases, and 9 bases lay in between. CDR3 length: 16 amino acids. The CDR3 DNA follows: TGTGCCAGCAGTGAATTTTTCAGCGCGAACACCGGGGAGCTGTTTTTT. This encodes CASSEFFSANTGELFF. The whole variable domain, remainder taken from reference TRBV25-1 and TRBJ2-2, is EADIYQTPRYLVIGTGKKITLECSQTMGHDKMYWYQQDPGMELHLIHYSYGVNSTEKGDLSSESTVSRIRTEHFPLTLESARPSHTSQYLCASSEFFSANTGELFFGEGSRLTVL.

Regarding this clone: Additional DNA sequences in this sample encode the identical CDR3. The CDR3: CSAGQPQETQYF. The DNA for the CDR3 is TGCAGCGCAGGACAGCCCCAAGAGACCCAGTACTTC. The V and J genes are TRBV29-1 and TRBJ2-5; maybe TRBD1 (6 bases). This CDR3 is 12 amino acids long. In germline, CDR1 is SQVTM, CDR2 ANQGSEA. Trimming left V 7 bases short and J 1 base short, with 10 bases between.

This chain uses TRBV7-3 with TRBJ1-1, with 8 bases aligning to TRBD1. Germline loops: CDR1 SGHTA, CDR2 FQGTGA. CDR3 length: 15 amino acids. Trimming cost V 3 bases and J 0 bases; bases outside gene matches: 3. The CDR3 protein is CASSLTGDLNTEAFF. The CDR3 nucleotides read TGTGCCAGCAGCTTGACAGGGGACCTGAACACTGAAGCTTTCTTT.